The 24 T cell receptor beta chains listed next were all sequenced from one sample in a study of CXCR3-negative and CXCR3-positive naive CD8 T cells. Each TRB cDNA library was prepared by 5' RACE (with UMI labels). TCRdb re-called the 5' RACE reads; one entry per CDR3 protein, DNA not given. The sample includes over 55,000 distinct CDR3 sequences. Their specific antigens are unknown. Findings and limits, study-wide: CXCR3-positive naive cells carried more hydrophobic TRB CDR3s than CXCR3-negative naive cells did.

The sequencing sample was made of naive CXCR3+ CD8+ T cells from blood. This sample's subset: CD45RO-CCR7+CD27+CD95- naive CD8+ T cells expressing CXCR3 (TNR3+). These receptors came from a human donor in good health. Some clones in this sample may be carry-over from other donors' samples.

The chain carries TRBV25-1 and TRBJ1-6. The germline CDR1 and CDR2 sequences are MGHDK and SYGVNS. CDR3 size: 15 residues. CDR3 protein: CASDNSSSYNSPLHF.

The rearrangement uses TRBV7-6 and TRBJ2-5; as DNA is missing, the TRBD2 call by TCRdb cannot be tested. Germline V gene sequence: CDR1 SGHVS, CDR2 FNYEAQ. CDR3 length: 12 residues. This CDR3 is CASSPEGNLQYF.

This chain links TRBV29-1 with TRBJ2-1; the TCRdb D gene call, TRBD1, has no DNA to confirm it. Germline CDR1 SQVTM, CDR2 ANQGSEA. The CDR3 runs to 15 residues. The CDR3 loop reads CSGGPTPLSGNEQFF.

V and J are TRBV7-8 and TRBJ1-2; TCRdb's assignment of TRBD1 cannot be checked, as there is no DNA. Germline V lookup: CDR1 SGHVS, CDR2 FQNEAQ. The CDR3 totals 16 residues. The CDR3 sequence: CASNMEIGDNGYGYTF.

This chain joins TRBV28 and TRBJ2-1; there is no DNA to check the TCRdb D call of TRBD1. The germline V gene has CDR1 MDHEN and CDR2 SYDVKM. The CDR3 has 13 amino acids. The CDR3 sequence: CASSEDRGDEQFF. The variable domain in full, completed from reference TRBV28 and TRBJ2-1, reads DVKVTQSSRYLVKRTGEKVFLECVQDMDHENMFWYRQDPGLGLRLIYFSYDVKMKEKGDIPEGYSVSREKKERFSLILESASTNQTSMYLCASSEDRGDEQFFGPGTRLTVL.

J is TRBJ2-2 and V is TRBV20-1. Germline assignment: CDR1 DFQATT and CDR2 SNEGSKA (reference sequence). The CDR3 has 12 amino acids. The CDR3 protein is CSADPDTGELFF.

This chain joins TRBV7-2 and TRBJ2-7. The length of the CDR3 is 14 residues. Per the germline V gene, CDR1 is SGHTA and CDR2 is FQGNSA. The CDR3 reads CASSLGGGAYEQYF.

The rearrangement links TRBV7-9 to TRBJ2-7. Per germline, CDR1 SEHNR and CDR2 FQNEAQ (reference sequence). This CDR3 has 11 residues. CDR3: CASSLGNEQYF.

The chain links TRBV27 to TRBJ1-1. The V gene's germline CDR1 is MNHEY and CDR2 SMNVEV (reference sequence). CDR3 length equals 15 residues. The CDR3 reads CASSTRVKLNTEAFF.

This CDR3 is CASIGTGRSGELFF. The chain combines TRBV12-3 or TRBV12-4 with TRBJ2-2; TCRdb's assignment of TRBD1 cannot be checked, as there is no DNA. This CDR3 is 14 amino acids long.

This sequence joins TRBV6-5 and TRBJ2-3; the TRBD2 assignment by TCRdb is unverifiable without DNA. Per germline, CDR1 MNHEY and CDR2 SVGAGI. This CDR3 comprises 14 residues. This CDR3 is CASRRGGETDTQYF.

The CDR3 loop is CASSLIGGPDTQYF. The chain employs TRBV27 and TRBJ2-3; the D call of TRBD1 rests on TCRdb alone, since no DNA is present to check it. The V gene's germline CDR1 is MNHEY and CDR2 SMNVEV (reference sequence). CDR3 length: 14 amino acids.

The V gene is TRBV28, the J gene TRBJ2-7. The CDR3 spans 15 residues. The V gene's germline CDR1 is MDHEN and CDR2 SYDVKM. The CDR3 sequence is CASSAMHSGYYEQYF.

CDR3: CASSYGTTDTQYF. This sequence joins TRBV6-4 and TRBJ2-3; with no DNA, the TCRdb D assignment of TRBD1 cannot be verified. Germline V CDR1 and CDR2: MRHNA, SNTAGT. The CDR3 length is 13 residues.

The J gene is TRBJ2-1, the V gene TRBV2; without DNA, the TCRdb call of TRBD2 cannot be checked. There are 14 residues in the CDR3. Germline CDR1 reads SNHLY; CDR2 reads FYNNEI. CDR3 region: CASSGAGGLNEQFF.

This chain connects TRBV7-9 to TRBJ1-2; no DNA is available, so the TRBD1 call from TCRdb remains unchecked. The CDR3 length is 19 residues. Germline values: CDR1 SEHNR, CDR2 FQNEAQ (reference sequence). CDR3 in amino acids: CASSLLPRDRGGDNYGYTF.

The chain has TRBV9 and TRBJ2-7. The CDR3 spans 13 residues. Germline V CDR1 and CDR2: SGDLS, YYNGEE. CDR3 loop: CASSEGDSYEQYF.

The chain uses TRBV5-4 and TRBJ2-2; the D call of TRBD1 rests on TCRdb alone, since no DNA is present to check it. CDR1 is SGHNT and CDR2 is YYREEE in the germline V gene (reference sequence). The CDR3 length is 14 residues. The CDR3 spells CASSLDWGPGELFF.

The CDR3 loop is CASSWGDARVWMNTEAFF. The J gene is TRBJ1-1, the V gene TRBV5-5; TCRdb gives TRBD1 as the D gene, but with no DNA this cannot be confirmed. The germline V gene has CDR1 SGHKS and CDR2 YYEKEE (reference sequence). This CDR3 has 18 amino acids.

The V call is TRBV10-3, the J call TRBJ2-1; TCRdb outputs TRBD2, but without DNA this stays unchecked. The CDR3 length is 15 residues. Germline CDR1 is ENHRY and CDR2 is SYGVKD. The CDR3 here is CATRGGDVAYNEQFF.

The chain links TRBV29-1 to TRBJ1-2; TCRdb's assignment of TRBD1 cannot be checked, as there is no DNA. CDR3 length equals 13 residues. In germline, CDR1 is SQVTM, CDR2 ANQGSEA. CDR3: CSVPEDRGNGYTF. The variable domain in full, completed from reference TRBV29-1 and TRBJ1-2, reads SAVISQKPSRDICQRGTSLTIQCQVDSQVTMMFWYRQQPGQSLTLIATANQGSEATYESGFVIDKFPISRPNLTFSTLTVSNMSPEDSSIYLCSVPEDRGNGYTFGSGTRLTVV.

This sequence joins TRBV6-2 or TRBV6-3 and TRBJ2-2; no DNA is available, so the TRBD2 call from TCRdb remains unchecked. CDR3 size: 16 residues. Germline CDR1 and CDR2: MNHEY and SVGEGT. CDR3 region: CASSLTAGGPGGELFF.

The chain combines TRBV9 with TRBJ2-2; the TCRdb call, TRBD1, lacks DNA for checking. Germline V gene data show CDR1 as SGDLS and CDR2 as YYNGEE. The CDR3 sequence is 16 residues long. This CDR3 reads CASSFPGHQNTGELFF.

V usage is TRBV2 and J usage is TRBJ2-7; there is no DNA to check the TCRdb D call of TRBD2. The germline gives CDR1 SNHLY, CDR2 FYNNEI. The CDR3 has 17 amino acids. CDR3 sequence: CASSEFREWGEDYEQYF.